This TCR beta chain stems from a study of blood T cells in healthy people across ages. PCR was performed a second time for roughly 7 to 12 cycles using a sample-barcoded 5' primer and a J-beta primer mix. TCRdb analysed the 5' RACE reads with MiXCR anew, one entry per CDR3 protein. This table holds around 1.5 million distinct CDR3 sequences, 45% to 70% found once. Trimming cost V 6 bases and J 2 bases; bases outside gene matches: 5. This CDR3 region has 14 residues. CDR1 and CDR2 (germline): SQVTM, ANQGSEA. The chain is built from TRBV29-1 and TRBJ2-5; 11 bases match TRBD1. The sample taken for sequencing was blood. The TCR sequence derives from a man aged 18 to 30 in good health. CDR3 sequence: CSVSGTGGQETQYF. CDR3 DNA sequence: TGCAGCGTCTCCGGGACAGGGGGGCAAGAGACCCAGTACTTC.